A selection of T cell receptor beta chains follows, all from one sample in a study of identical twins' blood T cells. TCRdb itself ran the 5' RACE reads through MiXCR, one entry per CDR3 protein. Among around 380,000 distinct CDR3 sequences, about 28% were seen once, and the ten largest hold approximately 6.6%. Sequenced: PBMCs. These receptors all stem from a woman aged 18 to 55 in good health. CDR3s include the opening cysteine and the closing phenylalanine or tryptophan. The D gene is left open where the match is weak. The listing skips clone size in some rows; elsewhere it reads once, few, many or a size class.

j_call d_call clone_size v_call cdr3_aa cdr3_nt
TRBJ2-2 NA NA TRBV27 CAISPLGPTRELFF TGTGCCATCAGTCCCTTGGGTCCCACCAGGGAGCTGTTTTTT
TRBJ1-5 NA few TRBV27 CASSPVSGGQPQHF TGTGCCAGCAGTCCAGTTTCCGGAGGGCAGCCCCAGCATTTT
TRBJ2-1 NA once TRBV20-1 CSARHLSSYNEQFF TGCAGTGCTAGACACCTGAGCTCCTACAATGAGCAGTTCTTC
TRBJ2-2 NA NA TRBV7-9 CASSSLNLNTGELFF TGTGCCAGCAGCTCATTAAACTTGAACACCGGGGAGCTGTTTTTT
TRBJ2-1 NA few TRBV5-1 CASSLAFSGNEQFF TGCGCCAGCAGCTTGGCCTTCAGCGGAAATGAGCAGTTCTTC
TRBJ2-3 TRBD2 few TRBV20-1 CSARSHRPSGGTDTQYF TGCAGTGCTAGATCCCACCGGCCTAGCGGGGGCACAGATACGCAGTATTTT
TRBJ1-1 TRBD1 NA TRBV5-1 CASSFTGQPEAFF TGCGCCAGCAGCTTTACGGGACAGCCTGAAGCTTTCTTT
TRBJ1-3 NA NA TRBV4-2 CASSQDRQGGNTIYF TGTGCCAGCAGCCAAGATCGGCAGGGTGGAAACACCATATATTTT
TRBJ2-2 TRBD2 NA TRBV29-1 CSVRLAVTGELFF TGCAGCGTTAGACTAGCGGTCACCGGGGAGCTGTTTTTT
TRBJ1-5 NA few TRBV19 CASTSGWGGDQPQHF TGTGCCAGTACCTCGGGGTGGGGTGGTGATCAGCCCCAGCATTTT
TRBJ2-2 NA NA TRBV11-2 CASSLGLHPAELFF TGTGCCAGCAGCTTAGGCCTTCATCCGGCGGAGCTGTTTTTT
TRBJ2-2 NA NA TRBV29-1 CSVPGAGTGELFF TGCAGCGTCCCAGGGGCGGGGACCGGGGAGCTGTTTTTT
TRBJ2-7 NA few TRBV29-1 CSVGVWGQIYEQYF TGCAGCGTTGGTGTTTGGGGACAAATCTACGAGCAGTACTTC
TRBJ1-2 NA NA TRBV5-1 CASSNRRDGYTF TGCGCCAGCAGCAACAGACGTGATGGCTACACCTTC
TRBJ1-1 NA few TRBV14 CASSQGGVDTEAFF TGTGCCAGCAGCCAAGGCGGGGTCGACACTGAAGCTTTCTTT
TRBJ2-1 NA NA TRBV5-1 CASSPYPVKHEQFF TGCGCCAGCAGCCCCTACCCGGTCAAACATGAGCAGTTCTTC
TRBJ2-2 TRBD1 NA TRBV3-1 CASSQDEFGQANTGELFF TGTGCCAGCAGCCAAGATGAATTCGGACAGGCGAACACCGGGGAGCTGTTTTTT
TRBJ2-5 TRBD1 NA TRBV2 CASTRTGETQYF TGTGCCAGCACGAGGACAGGGGAGACTCAGTACTTC
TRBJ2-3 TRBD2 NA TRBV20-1 CSAGLAPNTDTQYF TGCAGTGCAGGACTAGCTCCTAACACAGATACGCAGTATTTT
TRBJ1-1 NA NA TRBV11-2 CASSLPPGRAFF TGTGCCAGCAGCCTACCTCCGGGGCGAGCTTTCTTT
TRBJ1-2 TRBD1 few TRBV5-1 CASSYGGQDLYGYTF TGCGCCAGCAGCTACGGCGGACAGGACCTCTATGGCTACACCTTC
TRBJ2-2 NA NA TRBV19 CASNSVGSNTGELFF TGTGCCAGTAACAGCGTGGGGTCGAACACCGGGGAGCTGTTTTTT